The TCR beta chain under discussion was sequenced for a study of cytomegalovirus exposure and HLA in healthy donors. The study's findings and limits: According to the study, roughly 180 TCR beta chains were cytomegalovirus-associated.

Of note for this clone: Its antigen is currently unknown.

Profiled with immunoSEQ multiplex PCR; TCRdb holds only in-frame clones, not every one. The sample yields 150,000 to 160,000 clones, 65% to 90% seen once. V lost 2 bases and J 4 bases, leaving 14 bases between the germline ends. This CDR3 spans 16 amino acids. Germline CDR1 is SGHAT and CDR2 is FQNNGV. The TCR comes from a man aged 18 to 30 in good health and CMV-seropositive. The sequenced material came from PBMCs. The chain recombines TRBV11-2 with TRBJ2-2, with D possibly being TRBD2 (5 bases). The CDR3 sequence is CASSLWLAKTTGELFF. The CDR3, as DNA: TGTGCCAGCAGCTTATGGCTAGCAAAAACCACCGGGGAGCTGTTTTTT.